The 27 T cell receptor beta chains presented below share a single source sample, sequenced in a study of cytomegalovirus exposure and HLA in healthy donors. The PCR had 60 Vbeta and 13 Jbeta primers. The data were produced by immunoSEQ multiplex PCR, yet TCRdb's version contains in-frame clones alone and is incomplete. The sample spans tens of thousands of clones; the ten largest clones claim about 3.8%. The sequencing sample was made of PBMCs. The receptor set was obtained from a man between 18 and 35 years old in good health and CMV-seropositive.

The rearrangement joins TRBV13 to TRBJ2-1; D is undetermined. Deletions cut 5 bases from V and 4 bases from J, with 9 bases between. Germline CDR1 reads PRHDT; CDR2 reads FYEKMQ (reference sequence). This CDR3 spans 13 amino acids. This chain's CDR3 is CASSRDIYNEQFF. For the CDR3, the DNA is TGTGCCAGCAGCCGAGACATATACAATGAGCAGTTCTTC.

This chain links TRBV27 with TRBJ1-5, with TRBD1 matching over 7 bases. With 6 bases clipped from V and 4 bases from J, the junction kept 6 bases outside the gene matches. The CDR3 spans 14 residues. Looked up from germline, CDR1 is MNHEY and CDR2 is SMNVEV (reference sequence). The CDR3 nucleotides read TGTGCCAGCAGGGGACAGCAATTAAATCAGCCCCAGCATTTT. It encodes CASRGQQLNQPQHF.

The chain is built from TRBV2 and TRBJ2-1; TRBD2 agrees at 8 bases. Unmatched junction bases numbered 2, after V lost 4 bases and J lost 0 bases. The germline V gene has CDR1 SNHLY and CDR2 FYNNEI. CDR3 length: 15 residues. For the CDR3, the DNA is TGTGCCAGCAGTGTAGGGACTAGCTCCTACAATGAGCAGTTCTTC. Its protein product is CASSVGTSSYNEQFF. The full variable domain, in which reference TRBV2 and TRBJ2-1 provide the parts outside the CDR3, is EPEVTQTPSHQVTQMGQEVILRCVPISNHLYFYWYRQILGQKVEFLVSFYNNEISEKSEIFDDQFSVERPDGSNFTLKIRSTKLEDSAMYFCASSVGTSSYNEQFFGPGTRLTVL.

The chain links TRBV7-9 to TRBJ2-1; 9 bases line up with TRBD2. CDR3 size: 16 residues. V lost 5 bases and J lost 8; bases outside the gene matches: 13. The germline V gene has CDR1 SEHNR and CDR2 FQNEAQ (reference sequence). CDR3 nucleotide sequence: TGTGCCAGCAGCCCGCGTGGGCGGGGGGGCCAGGATGAGCAGTTCTTC. Amino acid sequence: CASSPRGRGGQDEQFF.

The chain couples TRBV21-1 to TRBJ1-2; the table names TRBD1, a call not compared with the DNA. TRBV21-1 is assigned pseudogene status. This CDR3 region has 13 residues. The CDR3 loop is CASSPNPRDSYTF. The CDR3 DNA reads as TGTGCCAGCAGCCCGAATCCCAGGGATTCCTACACCTTC.

The CDR3 loop is CASSPGSLRHTDTQYF. DNA of the CDR3: TGCGCCAGCAGCCCTGGCAGCCTCAGACACACAGATACGCAGTATTTT. The chain has TRBV5-1 and TRBJ2-3, with D unclear. The germline CDR1 and CDR2 sequences are SGHRS and YFSETQ. V dropped 4 bases and J dropped 2 bases, with 17 bases sitting between them. The CDR3 sequence is 16 residues long.

The chain links TRBV2 to TRBJ1-2, with 7 bases lining up with TRBD1. Looked up from germline, CDR1 is SNHLY and CDR2 is FYNNEI. V was clipped by 4 bases and J by 2 bases; unmatched bases: 7. The CDR3 runs to 15 residues. In nucleotides, the CDR3 is TGTGCCAGCAGTGTGATTCCACAGGGGAACTATGGCTACACCTTC. This gives the protein CASSVIPQGNYGYTF.

The genes are TRBV25-1 and TRBJ1-5; D call uncertain. Germline CDR1 reads MGHDK; CDR2 reads SYGVNS. V lost 1 base and J lost 5, with 21 bases in between. The CDR3 totals 18 residues. CDR3 sequence reads: CASSEWGETEGLDQPQHF. The CDR3 DNA is TGTGCCAGCAGTGAATGGGGAGAGACGGAAGGTCTTGATCAGCCCCAGCATTTT.

J is TRBJ1-6 and V is TRBV4-1; D not resolved. Germline lookup yields CDR1 MGHRA and CDR2 YSYEKL. The CDR3 covers 15 residues. V was trimmed by 4 bases and J by 9 bases, leaving 16 bases between them. The CDR3 protein is CASSLGPGTPSPLHF. Here the CDR3 DNA reads TGCGCCAGCAGCCTAGGGCCGGGAACTCCTTCACCCCTCCACTTT.

The chain has TRBV21-1 and TRBJ2-7; the D call TRBD1 from the table was never checked on the DNA. TRBV21-1 is a known pseudogene. The CDR3 sequence is 15 residues long. The DNA of the CDR3 is TGTGCCAGCAGCACAGGGACAGGGGGGACCTACGAGCAGTACTTC. The encoded protein is CASSTGTGGTYEQYF.

J is TRBJ2-3 and V is TRBV7-8; D might be TRBD2 (7 bases). The CDR3 runs to 15 residues. Germline-derived CDR1 and CDR2 are SGHVS and FQNEAQ. V was clipped by 4 bases and J by 4 bases, with 15 bases between them. CDR3 in DNA: TGTGCCAGCAGCTACCGGGGGGCACGTGCAGATACGCAGTATTTT. It is translated as CASSYRGARADTQYF.

The chain uses TRBV6-1 and TRBJ2-7; the match to TRBD1 covers 7 bases. Losses at the gene ends were 2 bases for V and 3 bases for J; bases not matched to a gene: 10. This CDR3 region has 16 residues. Germline loops: CDR1 MNHNS, CDR2 SASEGT. In nucleotides, the CDR3 is TGTGCCAGCAGTGAAAATTATGGGGCAGGGGGCTACGAGCAGTACTTC. Protein: CASSENYGAGGYEQYF.

This chain links TRBV6-5 with TRBJ2-1; D perhaps matches TRBD2 (6 bases). Germline V gene sequence: CDR1 MNHEY, CDR2 SVGAGI. Trimming removed 7 bases from V and 13 bases from J, with 14 bases in between. The CDR3 loop spans 11 amino acids. The CDR3 reads CASKDSGLQFF. In DNA, the CDR3 is TGTGCCAGCAAGGATAGCGGACTTCAGTTCTTC.

A note on this clone: The same CDR3 is also encoded by other DNA sequences in this sample. The chain carries TRBV6-1 and TRBJ2-5, with 7 bases lining up with TRBD1. Germline CDR1 reads MNHNS; CDR2 reads SASEGT. V was pared by 11 bases and J by 1 base, with 7 bases of the junction left unmatched. There are 13 residues in the CDR3. For the CDR3, the DNA is TGTGCCTCTAACCGGGACAGCCAAGAGACCCAGTACTTC. As protein: CASNRDSQETQYF.

V gene TRBV6-1 combines with J gene TRBJ2-2; a possible D gene is TRBD2 (5 bases). The germline gives CDR1 MNHNS, CDR2 SASEGT. The length of the CDR3 is 14 residues. Trimming took off 7 bases at V and 5 bases at J, with 14 bases between the two ends. This CDR3 reads CASNWVRETGELFF. CDR3 nucleotide sequence: TGTGCCAGCAATTGGGTGAGGGAAACCGGGGAGCTGTTTTTT.

The chain carries TRBV10-1 and TRBJ1-1, with D maybe TRBD1 (5 bases). Germline CDR1 and CDR2: WNHNN and SYGVQD (reference sequence). The length of the CDR3 is 14 residues. Trimming stripped 6 bases from V and 4 bases from J, with 15 bases between. The CDR3 DNA follows: TGCGCCAGCAGCCCTCAGCAGGGCGGCACTGAAGCTTTCTTT. This gives the protein CASSPQQGGTEAFF.

The chain employs TRBV6-1 and TRBJ2-5; 10 bases fit TRBD1. Germline V gives CDR1 MNHNS, CDR2 SASEGT. This CDR3 has 15 amino acids. The ends lost 6 bases at V and 4 bases at J; junction bases unmatched: 8. The CDR3 reads CASRTGTGEVETQYF. CDR3 in DNA: TGTGCCAGCAGGACCGGGACAGGGGAGGTAGAGACCCAGTACTTC.

The chain recombines TRBV7-3 with TRBJ2-3; 13 bases map to TRBD2. V lost 5 bases and J lost 2; bases outside the gene matches: 4. The germline V gene encodes CDR1 SGHTA and CDR2 FQGTGA. The CDR3 extends over 16 amino acids. CDR3 sequence (DNA): TGTGCCAGCAGCCTGGGACTAGCGGGACTCACAGATACGCAGTATTTT. Translation: CASSLGLAGLTDTQYF.

The chain combines TRBV19 with TRBJ2-7; 12 bases line up with TRBD2. The CDR3 runs 14 residues. V shed 11 bases, J shed 0 bases, and the junction held 5 bases outside the gene matches. The germline V gene has CDR1 LNHDA and CDR2 SQIVND (reference sequence). CDR3 nucleotides: TGTGCCGCCGGACTAGCGGGAAGCTCCTACGAGCAGTACTTC. Translating it yields CAAGLAGSSYEQYF.

The rearrangement uses TRBV18 and TRBJ2-7; the match to TRBD1 covers 8 bases. V was pared by 2 bases and J by 2 bases, with 2 bases of the junction left unmatched. This CDR3 contains 14 residues. Germline-derived CDR1 and CDR2 are KGHSH and LQKENI. This CDR3 is CASSPGTGPYEQYF. The CDR3 DNA reads TGTGCCAGCTCACCAGGGACAGGCCCCTACGAGCAGTACTTC.

The chain uses TRBV6-1 and TRBJ2-5; D is ambiguous. The CDR3 loop spans 15 amino acids. CDR1 and CDR2 (germline): MNHNS, SASEGT. V shed 6 bases and J shed 1 base, with 15 bases lying between them. The chain's CDR3 is CASSQSWRSQETQYF. CDR3 DNA: TGTGCCAGCAGCCAAAGCTGGAGATCCCAAGAGACCCAGTACTTC.

CDR3: CASSTGQWSSYNSPLHF. For the CDR3, the DNA is TGCGCCAGCAGCACGGGACAGTGGAGCTCCTATAATTCACCCCTCCACTTT. The chain couples TRBV5-1 to TRBJ1-6; 7 bases map to TRBD1. Looked up from germline, CDR1 is SGHRS and CDR2 is YFSETQ. V shed 4 bases and J 0 bases; nucleotides not matched to a gene: 7. The CDR3 runs to 17 residues.

The chain uses TRBV9 and TRBJ2-2; 7 nucleotides match TRBD2. The trim removed 4 bases at V and 6 bases at J, leaving 9 bases unmatched. The CDR3 has 15 residues. In germline, CDR1 is SGDLS, CDR2 YYNGEE. CDR3 sequence reads: CASSNYRGRAGELFF. In nucleotides, the CDR3 is TGTGCCAGCAGCAACTACAGAGGGAGGGCCGGGGAGCTGTTTTTT.

The chain has TRBV6-1 and TRBJ1-2; possible D gene TRBD1, 6 bases. With 4 bases removed from V and 3 bases from J, the gap between germline ends came to 12 bases. The CDR3 extends over 14 amino acids. Germline values: CDR1 MNHNS, CDR2 SASEGT. For the CDR3, the DNA is TGTGCCAGCAGTGCCCAGGCAGGGGACTATGGCTACACCTTC. Amino acid sequence: CASSAQAGDYGYTF.

The chain is built from TRBV6-5 and TRBJ2-3; no clear D gene. This CDR3 has 14 amino acids. V was pared by 0 bases and J by 2 bases, with 6 bases between. Germline V CDR1 and CDR2: MNHEY, SVGAGI. The CDR3 spells CASSYSVNTDTQYF. The CDR3 coding sequence is TGTGCCAGCAGTTACTCTGTCAACACAGATACGCAGTATTTT.

The rearrangement links TRBV29-1 to TRBJ2-3; D is ambiguous. The V end lost 1 base, the J end lost 5 bases, and 13 bases lay between the germline ends. CDR3 length: 14 residues. Germline V CDR1 and CDR2: SQVTM, ANQGSEA. The CDR3 reads CSVEGTLLRDTQYF. The CDR3, as DNA: TGCAGCGTTGAAGGCACCCTTCTACGAGATACGCAGTATTTT.

The J gene is TRBJ2-1, the V gene TRBV6-1; TRBD2 matches 14 bases. The CDR3 totals 16 residues. Germline CDR1 MNHNS, CDR2 SASEGT. The V and J ends lost 4 bases and 10 bases, in that order; junction bases with no gene match: 9. The CDR3 reads CASSGLAGGGASEQFF. The CDR3 DNA follows: TGTGCCAGCAGTGGACTAGCGGGAGGGGGGGCTAGCGAGCAGTTCTTC.